The rows below give T cell receptor beta chains drawn from one sample of a study of siplizumab effects on memory and regulatory T cells. Here immunoSEQ multiplex PCR was the method, and the copy in TCRdb shows in-frame clones only, minus some. The repertoire includes 70,000 or so clones, around nine tenths of them detected once, and 1.5% to 2% sits in the top ten. Sample: Tregs sorted from blood. These receptors all stem from a human donor in good health. CDR3s include the opening cysteine and the closing phenylalanine or tryptophan. The order of the fields is clone size, V gene, J gene, D gene, CDR3 DNA, CDR3 protein. The D gene is left open where the match is weak. Clone size, where shown, is once, few, many, or a class for clones that have expanded.

clone_size: .
v_call: TRBV4-1
j_call: TRBJ1-2
d_call: .
cdr3_nt: TGCGCCAGCAGCCAAGTAGCGTCCGGAGAGTATGGCTACACCTTC
cdr3_aa: CASSQVASGEYGYTF

clone_size: .
v_call: TRBV6-5
j_call: TRBJ2-7
d_call: .
cdr3_nt: TGTGCCAGCAACGCCAACTTACTCGAGCAGTACTTC
cdr3_aa: CASNANLLEQYF

clone_size: .
v_call: TRBV28
j_call: TRBJ2-7
d_call: .
cdr3_nt: TGTGCCAGCAGGACAGCCTACGAGCAGTACTTC
cdr3_aa: CASRTAYEQYF

clone_size: once
v_call: TRBV5-6
j_call: TRBJ2-7
d_call: .
cdr3_nt: TGTGCCAGCAGCTGGGGACGGGGGCGATACGAGCAGTACTTC
cdr3_aa: CASSWGRGRYEQYF

clone_size: .
v_call: TRBV6-5
j_call: TRBJ2-3
d_call: TRBD2
cdr3_nt: TGTGCCAGCAAATTAGCGGGAGGGGTAGTTACGCAGTATTTT
cdr3_aa: CASKLAGGVVTQYF

clone_size: .
v_call: TRBV30
j_call: TRBJ2-2
d_call: .
cdr3_nt: TGTGCCTGGAGTGTTTGGGGAGGCACCGGGGAGCTGTTTTTT
cdr3_aa: CAWSVWGGTGELFF

clone_size: .
v_call: TRBV4-1
j_call: TRBJ2-7
d_call: TRBD2
cdr3_nt: TGCGCCAGCAGCCAAGAGACGGGAGGGACCTACGAGCAGTACTTC
cdr3_aa: CASSQETGGTYEQYF

clone_size: .
v_call: TRBV20-1
j_call: TRBJ1-1
d_call: .
cdr3_nt: TGCAGTCCTAACACTGAAGCTTTCTTT
cdr3_aa: CSPNTEAFF

clone_size: .
v_call: TRBV7-6
j_call: TRBJ2-3
d_call: .
cdr3_nt: TGTGCCAGCAGCTACCTCGGGGGCACAGATACGCAGTATTTT
cdr3_aa: CASSYLGGTDTQYF

clone_size: .
v_call: TRBV18
j_call: TRBJ2-6
d_call: .
cdr3_nt: TGTGCCAGCTCACCATCAATGGTCTCTGGGGCCAACGTCCTGACTTTC
cdr3_aa: CASSPSMVSGANVLTF

clone_size: .
v_call: TRBV28
j_call: TRBJ1-6
d_call: .
cdr3_nt: TGTGCCAGCAGTTTAAGTTATAATTCACCCCTCCACTTT
cdr3_aa: CASSLSYNSPLHF

clone_size: few
v_call: TRBV11-1
j_call: TRBJ2-7
d_call: .
cdr3_nt: TGTGCCAGCAGATCCGACAGGGAGCAGTACTTC
cdr3_aa: CASRSDREQYF

clone_size: .
v_call: TRBV11-3
j_call: TRBJ2-3
d_call: TRBD2
cdr3_nt: TGTGCCAGCAGCCCTAGCGGGAGGGCCACAGATACGCAGTATTTT
cdr3_aa: CASSPSGRATDTQYF

clone_size: few
v_call: TRBV29-1
j_call: TRBJ2-2
d_call: .
cdr3_nt: TGCAGCGTTGGCGTCCCGAACACCGGGGAGCTGTTTTTT
cdr3_aa: CSVGVPNTGELFF

clone_size: .
v_call: TRBV14
j_call: TRBJ2-3
d_call: .
cdr3_nt: TGTGCCAGCAGCCACAGGGTCACAAATACGCAGTATTTT
cdr3_aa: CASSHRVTNTQYF

clone_size: .
v_call: TRBV4-1
j_call: TRBJ2-5
d_call: .
cdr3_nt: TGCGCCAGCAGCCAACTAGACCGCGAGACCCAGTACTTC
cdr3_aa: CASSQLDRETQYF

clone_size: .
v_call: TRBV18
j_call: TRBJ1-2
d_call: .
cdr3_nt: TGTGCCAGCTCACCACGACATGGGGGACCAGGCTACACCTTC
cdr3_aa: CASSPRHGGPGYTF

clone_size: once
v_call: TRBV7-8
j_call: TRBJ2-7
d_call: .
cdr3_nt: TGTGCCAGCAGCTTAGGCTCTTTTGGTAGGGAGTATGAGCAGTACTTC
cdr3_aa: CASSLGSFGREYEQYF

clone_size: .
v_call: TRBV19
j_call: TRBJ2-1
d_call: .
cdr3_nt: TGTGCCAGTAGCATGGCACGGGTCGGGGGATTACAGGGTGAGCAGTTCTTC
cdr3_aa: CASSMARVGGLQGEQFF

clone_size: .
v_call: TRBV28
j_call: TRBJ2-7
d_call: .
cdr3_nt: TGTGCCAGCAGTTCTTTTTATGACAGCGGTTACGAGCAGTACTTC
cdr3_aa: CASSSFYDSGYEQYF

clone_size: once
v_call: TRBV29-1
j_call: TRBJ2-3
d_call: TRBD2
cdr3_nt: TGCAGCGTCGTTGGGACTAGCGGGGGCACAGATACGCAGTATTTT
cdr3_aa: CSVVGTSGGTDTQYF

clone_size: .
v_call: TRBV20-1
j_call: TRBJ2-7
d_call: .
cdr3_nt: TGCAGTACGCAAGGAACGTACGAGCAGTACTTC
cdr3_aa: CSTQGTYEQYF

clone_size: .
v_call: TRBV9
j_call: TRBJ2-7
d_call: TRBD2
cdr3_nt: TGTGCCAGCAGCGTTGGTCCTGGCGGGAGCTACGAGCAGTACTTC
cdr3_aa: CASSVGPGGSYEQYF

clone_size: .
v_call: TRBV18
j_call: TRBJ2-1
d_call: .
cdr3_nt: TGTGCCAGCTCGCTTAGCGGAGTTCTTCCCAATGAGCAGTTCTTC
cdr3_aa: CASSLSGVLPNEQFF

clone_size: .
v_call: TRBV4-3
j_call: TRBJ2-2
d_call: .
cdr3_nt: TGCGCCAGCAGCCAAGATAGTGGGTACGGGGAGCTGTTTTTT
cdr3_aa: CASSQDSGYGELFF

clone_size: .
v_call: TRBV7-3
j_call: TRBJ1-5
d_call: .
cdr3_nt: TGTGCCAGCAGCGCGAGGGACCCAAATCAGCCCCAGCATTTT
cdr3_aa: CASSARDPNQPQHF

clone_size: .
v_call: TRBV4-2
j_call: TRBJ1-3
d_call: TRBD1
cdr3_nt: TGTGCCAGCAGCCAAGCCCGACAGGGGAACTCTGGAAACACCATATATTTT
cdr3_aa: CASSQARQGNSGNTIYF

clone_size: .
v_call: TRBV6-1
j_call: TRBJ1-1
d_call: .
cdr3_nt: TGTGCCAGCAAGAGTTCAGGCATGAACACTGAAGCTTTCTTT
cdr3_aa: CASKSSGMNTEAFF

clone_size: once
v_call: TRBV2
j_call: TRBJ2-7
d_call: TRBD2
cdr3_nt: TGTGCCAGCAGTCAGGCTAGCGGGGTCCACTACGAGCAGTACTTC
cdr3_aa: CASSQASGVHYEQYF

clone_size: .
v_call: TRBV4-1
j_call: TRBJ2-7
d_call: .
cdr3_nt: TGCGCCAGCAGCCAAGCGAAATCGCAACGCTCCTACGAGCAGTACTTC
cdr3_aa: CASSQAKSQRSYEQYF

clone_size: .
v_call: TRBV7-6
j_call: TRBJ2-1
d_call: TRBD2
cdr3_nt: TGTGCCAGCAGCTCTCTAGCGGGACGATCCTACAATGAGCAGTTCTTC
cdr3_aa: CASSSLAGRSYNEQFF

clone_size: .
v_call: TRBV5-1
j_call: TRBJ1-4
d_call: .
cdr3_nt: TGCGCCAGCAGCATCAACACGGGAGAAAAACTGTTTTTT
cdr3_aa: CASSINTGEKLFF

clone_size: .
v_call: TRBV2
j_call: TRBJ1-6
d_call: .
cdr3_nt: TGTGCCAGCAATCCCAGGGGTGATTCACCCCTCCACTTT
cdr3_aa: CASNPRGDSPLHF

clone_size: .
v_call: TRBV7-2
j_call: TRBJ2-7
d_call: TRBD1
cdr3_nt: TGTGCCAGCAGCGTAACACAGGGGACCTACGAGCAGTACTTC
cdr3_aa: CASSVTQGTYEQYF

clone_size: few
v_call: TRBV19
j_call: TRBJ1-2
d_call: .
cdr3_nt: TGTGCCAGTAAGGAGGAAGAAGACTATGGCTACACCTTC
cdr3_aa: CASKEEEDYGYTF

clone_size: .
v_call: TRBV19
j_call: TRBJ2-3
d_call: TRBD2
cdr3_nt: TGTGCCAGTAGTGTTTGGACTAGCTCAGATACGCAGTATTTT
cdr3_aa: CASSVWTSSDTQYF

clone_size: .
v_call: TRBV19
j_call: TRBJ1-2
d_call: TRBD1
cdr3_nt: TGTGCCAGTAGTGGGGGAAACAGGGGTGATGGCTACACCTTC
cdr3_aa: CASSGGNRGDGYTF

clone_size: .
v_call: TRBV9
j_call: TRBJ2-3
d_call: TRBD2
cdr3_nt: TGTGCCAGCAGCCTTCTAGCGGGGGGCCAGGATACGCAGTATTTT
cdr3_aa: CASSLLAGGQDTQYF

clone_size: .
v_call: TRBV19
j_call: TRBJ1-5
d_call: TRBD1
cdr3_nt: TGTGCCAGTAGTATAATGTTAAGGGACAGGGGTCAGCCCCAGCATTTT
cdr3_aa: CASSIMLRDRGQPQHF

clone_size: .
v_call: TRBV30
j_call: TRBJ1-4
d_call: TRBD1
cdr3_nt: TGTGCCTGGGACAGACAGGGGTTAGCGAAACTGTTTTTT
cdr3_aa: CAWDRQGLAKLFF

clone_size: .
v_call: TRBV5-1
j_call: TRBJ2-7
d_call: .
cdr3_nt: TGCGCCAGCAGCTTGGGGGGGTCGCGTACCTACGAGCAGTACTTC
cdr3_aa: CASSLGGSRTYEQYF

clone_size: .
v_call: TRBV7-3
j_call: TRBJ2-1
d_call: TRBD1
cdr3_nt: TGTGCCAGCAGCAGGACAGGGAACTATGAGCAGTTCTTC
cdr3_aa: CASSRTGNYEQFF

clone_size: .
v_call: TRBV15
j_call: TRBJ1-2
d_call: TRBD1
cdr3_nt: TGTGCCACCAGCAGAGCCGGGACAGGGTCATTCGGCGGCTACACCTTC
cdr3_aa: CATSRAGTGSFGGYTF

clone_size: .
v_call: TRBV29-1
j_call: TRBJ1-2
d_call: .
cdr3_nt: TGCAGCGTTGAAGTAGTAAACACTTTTAACTATGGCTACACCTTC
cdr3_aa: CSVEVVNTFNYGYTF